This T cell receptor (beta chain) is drawn from a study of shared T cell receptors in the human thymus. Clones were sequenced by immunoSEQ multiplex PCR, and TCRdb holds only the in-frame ones, with some missing. The sample lists some 640,000 clones, about 89% occurring once. This CDR3 has 15 amino acids. Trimming stripped 5 bases from V and 8 bases from J, with 22 bases between. Germline V CDR1 and CDR2: SGHRS, YFSETQ. These data were likewise used in another study, on human thymus T cells. As that report states: Thymic resections from corrective heart surgery supplied the tissue. Unrelated individuals had highly overlapping thymic repertoires, as reported in related research.

The chain has TRBV5-1 and TRBJ1-2, with a weak D call TRBD1 (5 bases). The TCR originated in a boy younger than two with a congenital heart defect. The sample was thymocytes. CDR3 DNA: TGCGCCAGCAGTCAACCCGTTCCGGGGGGTTACGGCTACACCTTC. This codes for CASSQPVPGGYGYTF.